One T cell receptor beta chain is described in this entry. Its target is not known. This sample was taken from a study of cytomegalovirus exposure and HLA in healthy donors. The CDR3 is made up of 15 amino acids. V lost 5 bases, J lost 6 bases, and 20 bases lay in between. Looked up from germline, CDR1 is SGHTA and CDR2 is FQGNSA. 13 Jbeta primers and 60 Vbeta primers were used for the PCR. The protocol was immunoSEQ multiplex PCR, while the TCRdb copy is restricted to in-frame clones and leaves out a portion. The data show 120,000 to 150,000 clones, 60% to 85% seen once. Regarding the study as a whole: As was reported, the HLA-A and HLA-B alleles of most subjects were accurately predicted from TCR beta sequences. Later analysis indicated greater clonal expansion among HLA-associated TCR beta chains than among equally common other chains. A few chains tied to CMV proved CMV antigen-specific in vitro. With high specificity and sensitivity, the classifier reportedly diagnosed cytomegalovirus status.

The V and J genes are TRBV7-2 and TRBJ2-7, with D perhaps matching TRBD2 (5 bases). This TCR came from a male donor in good health and CMV-seronegative. Sequencing was carried out using PBMCs. The CDR3 DNA is TGTGCCAGCAGCCTACGGGGTCTAGCCCCATCCGAGCAGTACTTC. Translated: CASSLRGLAPSEQYF.